Only a few counts were recorded for the clone carrying this T cell receptor beta chain. Its target is unknown. This sample was included in a study of T-cell reconstitution after alpha-beta-depleted transplantation in children. The study's findings and limits: Newly produced T cells mostly provided counts and TCRbeta diversity after one year, as hyperexpanded clones declined.

There are 15 residues in the CDR3. The germline CDR1 and CDR2 sequences are DFQATT and SNEGSKA (reference sequence). Trimming cost V 3 bases and J 1 base; bases outside gene matches: 7. Unique molecular identifiers were built into the TCRbeta library. MiXCR was run by TCRdb on the PCR reads, yielding one entry per CDR3 protein. The sample includes roughly 400,000 distinct CDR3 sequences, around 46% of them seen just once. Sequences were derived from PBMCs, sampled before TCRalphabeta/CD19-depleted stem cell transplant. This TCR came from a girl aged 2-10 years with aplastic anemia, due to receive a stem cell transplant. The V gene is TRBV20-1, the J gene TRBJ2-7; 9 nucleotides line up with TRBD1. CDR3 in amino acids: CSARGTGQGSYEQYF. CDR3 nucleotides: TGCAGTGCTAGGGGTACAGGACAGGGGTCCTACGAGCAGTACTTC.